The subject of this entry is one T cell receptor beta chain. The CDR3 loop spans 13 amino acids. Trimming pared 1 base from V and 0 bases from J, leaving 7 bases between. Germline CDR1 DFQATT, CDR2 SNEGSKA (reference sequence). According to the study, genomic DNA was the template for TCR beta VDJ and CDR3 profiling. Each CDR3 protein is one row after TCRdb ran MiXCR on the reads. The table has some 200,000 distinct CDR3 sequences, about half seen once; the top ten hold 1.8%. The sample belongs to a study of CD8+CD57+ T cells in acquired aplastic anemia. The patients chosen for sequencing had shown expansion of CD8+CD57+ cells (detected by flow cytometry).

The V gene is TRBV20-1, the J gene TRBJ2-7; D not certain. The sample comprised sorted CD4+, CD8+, or CD8+CD57+ T cells (not recorded which) from PBMCs. The source is a human donor with aplastic anemia. Here the CDR3 DNA reads TGCAGTGCTAGAGCAGCCGACTCCTACGAGCAGTACTTC. Its translation is CSARAADSYEQYF.